This paragraph reports one TCR beta chain. Its antigen is as yet unknown. Sequencing used cDNA as its template, made by extracting RNA and reverse transcribing it. TCRdb's table, derived via immunoSEQ multiplex PCR, lists solely in-frame clones and lacks some. The sample comprises about 42,000 clones, roughly 92% of which are singletons, and around 18% rests with the top ten. The source of the sample is a study of CD8+ T cells in alopecia areata. Regarding the study as a whole: Having just one nonresponder leaves the connection between baseline CD8+ expansion and response unresolved. A great number of expanded lesional clones endured in scalp and blood during tofacitinib.

The treatment denotes: oral pan-JAK inhibitor, 5-10 mg twice daily. The receptor's source is a human donor with alopecia areata. Sequenced here: CD8+ T cells sorted from blood, sampled at week 24, from a patient treated with tofacitinib.

This chain's CDR3 is CASSQFIGPSYEQYF. The DNA for the CDR3 is TGCGCCAGCAGCCAATTCATAGGGCCCTCCTACGAGCAGTACTTC. This chain joins TRBV4-3 and TRBJ2-7; D is unresolved. Germline-derived CDR1 and CDR2 are LGHNA and YSLEER. V was cut by 2 bases and J by 0 bases, with 11 bases left in between. The CDR3 contains 15 residues.